The rows below give T cell receptor beta chains drawn from one sample of a study of CD4+ T cells in melanoma. The table came from immunoSEQ multiplex PCR; TCRdb's copy has only in-frame clones and leaves some out. This sample has around 110,000 clones; about nine tenths occur once, and the top ten carry 2.5% to 3.5%. Sequencing input: peripheral blood. The receptors were gathered from a human donor with melanoma. Each CDR3 is given without its conserved first and last residue.

TRBV5-1	12	TRBJ2-5	ASSLFARVETQY
TRBV5-1	12	TRBJ1-2	ASSRYQGARGYT
TRBV27	11	TRBJ1-5	ASSFRGPQPQH
TRBV9	11	TRBJ2-3	ASSLGFTDTQY
TRBV4-3	14	TRBJ1-1	ASSPDGQGASTEAF
TRBV7-9	14	TRBJ2-1	ASSASAPDTYNEQF
TRBV4-2	16	TRBJ2-3	ASSQGDLNSLSTDTQY
TRBV11-3	11	TRBJ2-5	ASSKGRTETQY
TRBV18	12	TRBJ1-1	ASSQTTGEGEAF
TRBV7-9	8	TRBJ2-3	ASSLDTQY
TRBV7-9	12	TRBJ2-5	ASSRLAGVETQY
TRBV9	15	TRBJ2-3	ASSVGLAGRSTDTQY
TRBV11-1	13	TRBJ2-1	ASREGLAAYNEQF
TRBV27	11	TRBJ2-3	ATRTSGGDTQY
TRBV7-6	12	TRBJ1-1	ASSLQKGYTEAF
TRBV7-9	12	TRBJ1-2	ASSLKGSLFGYT
TRBV7-3	13	TRBJ2-1	ASSPRVSGGDEQF
TRBV7-3	16	TRBJ2-1	ASSKAGGATGSYNEQF
TRBV28	12	TRBJ2-7	ASRGTSGVFEQY
TRBV7-3	13	TRBJ1-1	ASSLKQGGGTEAF
TRBV28	14	TRBJ2-6	ASSFGRSGIANVLT
TRBV29-1	11	TRBJ1-2	SVEVSGYYGYT
TRBV6-1	13	TRBJ2-3	ASREAGVSTDTQY
TRBV10-3	15	TRBJ2-3	ATTKTETGGSTDTQY
TRBV28	12	TRBJ2-7	ASSSPGHAYEQY
TRBV6-1	14	TRBJ1-1	AGSDPNRGGNTEAF
TRBV27	12	TRBJ1-1	ASSLYREGTEAF
TRBV4-2	16	TRBJ1-6	ASSQRPRGAFLNSPLH
TRBV11-2	14	TRBJ2-1	ASSLVLRRSYNEQF